This T cell receptor (beta chain) was identified in a study of T cell repertoires in cytomegalovirus infection. As to this clonotype: The antigen is undetermined.

TCRdb processed the reads anew with MiXCR; each CDR3 protein has one entry. The table has 680,000 or so distinct CDR3 sequences, around a third seen once. The CDR3 spans 16 residues. Trimming cost V 6 bases and J 1 base; bases outside gene matches: 5. The V call is TRBV12-3 or TRBV12-4, the J call TRBJ2-3; 12 nucleotides match TRBD2. The material was cultured PBMCs, obtained from culture after CMV antigen stimulation. This receptor was identified in a human donor in good health (CMV status not recorded). Some clones in this sample may be carry-over from other donors' samples. This CDR3 is CASSASGGAGTDTQYF. CDR3 nucleotides: TGTGCCAGCAGCGCTAGCGGGGGGGCCGGCACAGATACGCAGTATTTT.